A selection of T cell receptor beta chains follows, all from one sample in a study of Graves' ophthalmopathy and Graves' hyperthyroidism. Each CDR3 protein gets one entry after TCRdb re-called the multiplex PCR reads with MiXCR. The sample contains around 1,200,000 distinct CDR3 sequences, about two fifths of which appear only once. Sequenced: peripheral blood or thyroid tissue (not recorded which). These receptors came from an adult man with Graves' hyperthyroidism. CDR3s include the opening cysteine and the closing phenylalanine or tryptophan. D genes are given only for firm matches. Rows may omit the clone size; those that give it use once, few, many or a size class.

d_gene,abundance,j_gene,v_gene,CDR3aa,CDR3nt
-,many,TRBJ2-5,TRBV5-8,CASSSAARTETQYF,TGTGCCAGCAGCTCGGCGGCACGAACTGAGACCCAGTACTTC
-,many,TRBJ1-6,TRBV7-9,CASRGTNSPLHF,TGTGCCAGTCGCGGGACTAATTCACCCCTCCACTTT
-,few,TRBJ2-5,TRBV10-3,CASTFYGGPTETQYF,TGTGCCAGCACCTTTTACGGGGGGCCGACAGAGACCCAGTACTTC
-,many,TRBJ1-1,TRBV7-2,CASSLRQVNTEAFF,TGCGCCAGCAGCTTAAGACAGGTCAACACTGAAGCTTTCTTT
-,few,TRBJ1-2,TRBV10-1,CASSDTRDPFGGYTF,TGCGCCAGCAGTGATACTAGGGACCCCTTCGGGGGCTACACCTTC
TRBD1,-,TRBJ2-7,TRBV10-2,CTSRVKDRNYEQYF,TGCACCAGCAGAGTTAAGGACAGGAACTACGAGCAGTACTTC
-,many,TRBJ2-5,TRBV29-1,CSVAKKEETQYF,TGCAGCGTGGCCAAGAAGGAAGAGACCCAGTACTTC
TRBD1,many,TRBJ1-1,TRBV24-1,CATSLHLDRVDTEAFF,TGTGCCACCAGCCTACACCTGGACAGGGTAGACACTGAAGCTTTCTTT
-,few,TRBJ1-5,TRBV6-2/TRBV6-3,CASGGGAAQPQHF,TGTGCCAGCGGTGGGGGGGCGGCCCAGCCCCAGCATTTT
TRBD1,few,TRBJ1-2,TRBV10-2,CASSYGQASGYTF,TGTGCCAGCAGCTACGGACAGGCCAGTGGCTACACCTTC
TRBD1,-,TRBJ2-7,TRBV10-3,CAISVVRQGFYEQYF,TGTGCCATCAGCGTTGTAAGACAGGGATTCTACGAGCAGTACTTC
-,-,TRBJ1-2,TRBV7-2,CASSVSTSGQSYGYTF,TGTGCCAGCAGCGTATCGACTAGCGGGCAGAGCTATGGCTACACCTTC
TRBD1,many,TRBJ1-1,TRBV5-4,CASSFRDRSTEAFF,TGTGCCAGCAGCTTCCGGGACAGGAGCACTGAAGCTTTCTTT
-,-,TRBJ2-5,TRBV7-8,CASRSGRRQETQYF,TGTGCCAGCAGGTCTGGGCGGAGACAAGAGACCCAGTACTTC
-,many,TRBJ2-7,TRBV7-9,CASRPGTESSYEQYF,TGTGCCAGCAGACCCGGGACCGAGTCCTCCTACGAGCAGTACTTC
TRBD2,-,TRBJ2-3,TRBV12-3/TRBV12-4,CASSFGTRADTQYF,TGTGCCAGCAGTTTCGGGACTAGAGCAGATACGCAGTATTTT